This T cell receptor (beta chain) was captured by sequencing in a study of prognosis after radiotherapy for stage I lung cancer. The CDR3 is 20 amino acids. Germline V gene lookup returns CDR1 MNHEY and CDR2 SVGEGT. Trimming removed 7 bases at V and 8 bases at J, with 36 bases between. With respect to this clonotype: A single base separates this from a much larger clone, so it may be a read error.

Genomic DNA yielded TCR beta CDR3, amplified by two-round multiplex PCR. TRBV and TRBJ genes each had their own specific primers in first-round PCR. MiXCR, applied by TCRdb to the multiplex PCR reads, yields one record per CDR3 protein. Of 45,000 to 70,000 distinct CDR3 sequences in the sample, about 26% are singletons; the top ten hold 7.5%. This rearrangement joins TRBV6-2 or TRBV6-3 to TRBJ2-1; D may correspond to TRBD1 or TRBD2 (5 bases each). Sequencing used PBMCs, obtained before or after stereotactic body radiation therapy (not recorded which). This TCR came from a donor aged 50 or older with non-small cell lung cancer. This CDR3 is CASIPSGERGRVMGVDEQFF. The CDR3 DNA reads as TGTGCCAGCATACCAAGTGGGGAACGCGGTAGGGTAATGGGGGTCGATGAGCAGTTCTTC.